The 11 T cell receptor beta chains below come from one sample, sequenced in a study of shared clonotypes between healthy human individuals. The table came from immunoSEQ multiplex PCR; TCRdb's copy has only in-frame clones and leaves some out. The sample has hundreds of thousands of clones, about 90% seen once. CD45RO-negative, CCR7-positively selected cells formed the naive CD8 fraction, excluding terminally differentiated effector memory CD45RA+ cells. Sequenced material: naive CD8+ T cells sorted from blood. The receptors stem from a man aged 25 to 40 in good health.

The chain recombines TRBV11-2 with TRBJ2-4; D call uncertain. Germline-derived CDR1 and CDR2 are SGHAT and FQNNGV. Trimming left V 1 base short and J 4 bases short, with 8 bases between. The CDR3 spans 14 residues. The CDR3: CASSLGGSKNIQYF. DNA for the CDR3: TGTGCCAGCAGCTTAGGTGGCAGTAAAAACATTCAGTACTTC.

This chain joins TRBV5-4 and TRBJ2-5; weak D call: TRBD1 (5 bases). Germline CDR1 and CDR2: SGHNT and YYREEE (reference sequence). V was shortened by 3 bases and J by 1 base, with 16 bases between the two germline ends. The length of the CDR3 is 16 residues. The CDR3 region has the DNA TGTGCCAGCAGCTCCCAGGGATTTACCCCCCAAGAGACCCAGTACTTC. Protein: CASSSQGFTPQETQYF.

J is TRBJ1-4 and V is TRBV6-1; D unresolved. Germline assignment: CDR1 MNHNS and CDR2 SASEGT. This CDR3 is 12 amino acids long. V gave up 6 bases and J gave up 5 bases, with 7 bases separating them. The CDR3 reads CASRSGNEKLFF. DNA for the CDR3: TGTGCCAGCAGGTCCGGGAATGAAAAACTGTTTTTT.

V usage is TRBV29-1 and J usage is TRBJ2-1; 9 bases are a match to TRBD2. V lost 2 bases and J lost 3; bases outside the gene matches: 11. There are 17 residues in the CDR3. CDR1 and CDR2 from the germline V gene are SQVTM and ANQGSEA. The CDR3 sequence is CSVETAIVTSGYNEQFF. CDR3 nucleotide sequence: TGCAGCGTTGAAACCGCAATCGTGACTAGCGGCTACAATGAGCAGTTCTTC.

The chain uses TRBV28 and TRBJ1-2; 10 nucleotides align to TRBD1. Germline V gene lookup returns CDR1 MDHEN and CDR2 SYDVKM. J gave up 5 bases and V 4 bases, and 7 bases lay outside the gene matches. The CDR3 consists of 15 residues. The CDR3 DNA sequence: TGTGCCAGCAGTTGGTCTGGGACAGGGGCATATGGCTACACCTTC. Its translation: CASSWSGTGAYGYTF.

This clone was counted once. The chain carries TRBV12-5 and TRBJ2-1, with D possibly being TRBD1 (5 bases). V was clipped by 6 bases and J by 4 bases, with 16 bases between them. Germline CDR1 is LGHNT and CDR2 is FRNRAP. The CDR3 is 15 amino acids. The CDR3 loop is CASGGPPDRYNEQFF. As DNA, the CDR3 is TGTGCTAGTGGAGGTCCGCCCGACAGATACAATGAGCAGTTCTTC.

J is TRBJ2-7 and V is TRBV4-3; tentative D call: TRBD1 (6 bases). Looked up from germline, CDR1 is LGHNA and CDR2 is YSLEER. The CDR3 length is 16 residues. The V end was cut by 1 base, the J end by 7 bases, with 20 bases between. DNA for the CDR3: TGCGCCAGCAGCCAAGGGCTAACAGGGTTAGGCGGAGAGCAGTACTTC. Amino acids: CASSQGLTGLGGEQYF.

The chain joins TRBV11-2 to TRBJ2-1, with no clear D. V gave up 6 bases and J gave up 8 bases, with 20 bases separating them. CDR1 is SGHAT, CDR2 FQNNGV, per germline. The CDR3 loop spans 15 amino acids. The CDR3: CASRGWGSAVDEQFF. In nucleotides, the CDR3 is TGTGCCAGCAGGGGATGGGGAAGCGCTGTTGATGAGCAGTTCTTC.

The gene calls are TRBV11-2 and TRBJ2-5; TRBD2 aligns across 11 bases. The V segment lost 3 bases and the J segment 0 bases; nucleotides outside the gene matches: 12. Germline assignment: CDR1 SGHAT and CDR2 FQNNGV. CDR3 length: 19 residues. In DNA form, the CDR3 reads TGTGCCAGCAGCTTTCATACTAGCGGGAGAGGGGGGTACCAAGAGACCCAGTACTTC. Protein sequence: CASSFHTSGRGGYQETQYF. Full variable domain (rest looked up from reference TRBV11-2 and TRBJ2-5): EAGVAQSPRYKIIEKRQSVAFWCNPISGHATLYWYQQILGQGPKLLIQFQNNGVVDDSQLPKDRFSAERLKGVDSTLKIQPAKLEDSAVYLCASSFHTSGRGGYQETQYFGPGTRLLVL.

This chain connects TRBV10-2 to TRBJ2-7; D not certain. Germline CDR1 is WSHSY and CDR2 is SAAADI. V was trimmed by 11 bases and J by 3 bases, leaving 20 bases between them. The length of the CDR3 is 14 residues. The CDR3 DNA is TGCGCCGCTTCGGAATCCCCTCTTTACTACGAGCAGTACTTC. It translates to CAASESPLYYEQYF.

The chain uses TRBV28 and TRBJ2-7; 7 positions agree with TRBD2. Germline assignment: CDR1 MDHEN and CDR2 SYDVKM. The V and J ends lost 4 bases and 2 bases, in that order; junction bases with no gene match: 11. The CDR3 covers 16 residues. The CDR3 spells CASSSLANQTPYEQYF. The DNA of the CDR3 is TGTGCCAGCAGTTCACTAGCGAATCAAACCCCCTACGAGCAGTACTTC.